This T cell receptor beta chain was identified during a study of OX40 agonist ivuxolimab in advanced cancers. Study information: Those treated in dose escalation had hepatocellular carcinoma, melanoma, renal cell cancer or head and neck cancer.

The assay was immunoSEQ multiplex PCR, and TCRdb's table has in-frame clones only and misses some. The repertoire holds 45,000 to 60,000 clones, with approximately 90% as singletons. Germline lookup yields CDR1 MDHEN and CDR2 SYDVKM. The ends lost 3 bases at V and 7 bases at J; junction bases unmatched: 12. This CDR3 spans 15 amino acids. V and J are TRBV28 and TRBJ2-7, with TRBD1 identical over 7 bases. The sequencing used CD4+ or CD8+ T cells sorted from blood, collected in a trial of the OX40 agonist ivuxolimab. The sequence was obtained from an adult with an advanced solid tumor such as melanoma, head and neck, liver or kidney cancer. The CDR3 loop is CASSFLGTVLGEQYF. The CDR3 DNA sequence: TGTGCCAGCAGTTTCCTCGGGACAGTCCTCGGAGAGCAGTACTTC.